The 4 T cell receptor beta chains reported below all come from one sample, sequenced in a study of identical twins. Each CDR3 protein is one row after TCRdb ran MiXCR on the 5' RACE reads. The repertoire holds 200,000 to 300,000 distinct CDR3 sequences, with roughly a tenth as singletons. The sample comprised memory T cells sorted from blood. These receptors came from a man in his forties or fifties in good health.

The chain links TRBV4-3 to TRBJ2-5; TRBD1 matches 8 bases. V was clipped by 6 bases and J by 5 bases; unmatched bases: 11. The germline V gene encodes CDR1 LGHNA and CDR2 YSLEER. The CDR3 has 15 amino acids. The CDR3 is CASSLEDRAGETQYF. The CDR3 DNA reads TGCGCCAGCAGTCTTGAGGACAGGGCTGGGGAGACCCAGTACTTC.

This clonotype was observed many times. The gene calls are TRBV7-2 and TRBJ2-7, with D unresolved. Trimming cost V 2 bases and J 2 bases, with 10 bases left between them. CDR3 size: 14 residues. Germline CDR1 SGHTA, CDR2 FQGNSA. As DNA, the CDR3 is TGTGCCAGCAGCTTAACGGGTCTCCCCTACGAGCAGTACTTC. Its translation is CASSLTGLPYEQYF.

This clonotype occurred many times. V gene TRBV10-3 combines with J gene TRBJ2-3, with TRBD2 identical over 11 bases. CDR3 length: 15 residues. The trim removed 10 bases at V and 2 bases at J, leaving 8 bases unmatched. CDR1 is ENHRY and CDR2 is SYGVKD in the germline V gene. CDR3 nucleotide sequence: TGTGCCACCCATGGACTAGCGGGCCACACAGATACGCAGTATTTT. Its translation: CATHGLAGHTDTQYF.

The chain links TRBV20-1 to TRBJ1-5; 7 nucleotides align to TRBD1. The CDR3 runs 14 residues. The ends lost 3 bases at V and 4 bases at J; junction bases unmatched: 6. Germline assignment: CDR1 DFQATT and CDR2 SNEGSKA (reference sequence). The CDR3 coding sequence is TGCAGTGCTAGGGGGGACAGAGTAAATCAGCCCCAGCATTTT. It encodes CSARGDRVNQPQHF.